This TCR beta chain was captured by sequencing in a study of neoadjuvant anti-PD-1 for oral cavity cancer. The wider study: Around day 43, patients without progression received a fourth nivolumab dose before surgery.

Patients were newly diagnosed with stage II-IVA oral cavity squamous cell carcinoma without prior systemic or radiation treatment. Analysis of PBMCs was direct, with no culture step. Produced via immunoSEQ multiplex PCR; TCRdb's table is partial and in-frame only. This sample yields roughly 16,000 clones, of which about three fifths are seen a single time; around 2.8% belongs to the top ten. This CDR3 has 11 amino acids. Germline-derived CDR1 and CDR2 are SGHDN and FVKESK. With 3 bases removed from V and 2 bases from J, the gap between germline ends came to 1 base. This receptor was identified in a person aged 35-80 years with oral cavity squamous cell carcinoma. The material sequenced was PBMCs, taken before nivolumab (anti-PD-1) treatment. The chain carries TRBV14 and TRBJ2-5, with D unresolved. DNA of the CDR3: TGTGCCAGCAGCCAGCAAGAGACCCAGTACTTC. Residues: CASSQQETQYF.